Listed below are T cell receptor beta chains from one sample, sequenced in a study of T cell repertoires in cytomegalovirus infection. TCRdb re-called the reads with MiXCR, one entry per CDR3 protein. The top ten hold 6.5% to 10% of the sample, which has under 800,000 distinct CDR3 sequences, 20% to 25% seen once. The sample was CD8+ T cells from PBMCs. Receptors were obtained from a human donor in good health (CMV status not recorded). Some clones in this sample may be carry-over from other donors' samples. CDR3s include the opening cysteine and the closing phenylalanine or tryptophan. D genes are given only for firm matches. Not every row has a clone size; where given, it reads once, few, many or a size class.

CDR3 DNA,CDR3 protein,J gene,clone size,D gene,V gene
TGTGCCAGCAGTTACAGTTCGTTGGGAACCGGTGACCATGGCTACACCTTC,CASSYSSLGTGDHGYTF,TRBJ1-2,.,.,TRBV6-6
TGTGCCAGCAGTACGACTAGCGACGAGCAGTACTTC,CASSTTSDEQYF,TRBJ2-7,many,TRBD2,TRBV28
TGCGCCAACAGTTCGGACGGGAACACTGAAGCTTTCTTT,CANSSDGNTEAFF,TRBJ1-1,.,.,TRBV5-1
TGTGCCAGCAGTTCATGGAGGGACCGGGATACGCAGTATTTT,CASSSWRDRDTQYF,TRBJ2-3,many,.,TRBV6-5
TGTGCCAGCAGCCCCCACCCAGGGTCTGGGGCCAACGTCCTGACTTTC,CASSPHPGSGANVLTF,TRBJ2-6,.,.,TRBV7-2
TGTGCCAGCAGCCAACGAGACAGGTTCGCTGAAGCTTTCTTT,CASSQRDRFAEAFF,TRBJ1-1,few,.,TRBV14
TGTGCCAGCAGTTTAAACGGATTTCGAACTAATGAAAAACTGTTTTTT,CASSLNGFRTNEKLFF,TRBJ1-4,.,.,TRBV27
TGTGCCACGGGGGCGGGGGATCTTTCCTACAATGAGCAGTTCTTC,CATGAGDLSYNEQFF,TRBJ2-1,few,.,TRBV15
TGTGCCAGCAGTCCGACGCCACTCAATGAGCAGTTCTTC,CASSPTPLNEQFF,TRBJ2-1,.,.,TRBV27
TGTGCCAGCAGCTTATTGGGACCGAACACTGAAGCTTTCTTT,CASSLLGPNTEAFF,TRBJ1-1,.,.,TRBV7-9
TGTGCCAGCAGTCTAGCGGTCTCCTACAATGAGCAGTTCTTC,CASSLAVSYNEQFF,TRBJ2-1,many,TRBD2,TRBV12-3/TRBV12-4
TGTGCCAGTAGTATAGATCTGGTTCGGAATGAGCAGTTCTTC,CASSIDLVRNEQFF,TRBJ2-1,.,.,TRBV19
TGTGCCAGCAGCATAACAGGGGAGCAGTTCTTC,CASSITGEQFF,TRBJ2-1,many,.,TRBV7-2